The clone carrying this TCR beta chain showed up just a few times. The data stem from a study of control samples from healthy donors and cancer patients. CDR1 is SGHNT and CDR2 is YENEEA in the germline V gene. The V segment lost 5 bases and the J segment 10 bases; nucleotides outside the gene matches: 4. This CDR3 comprises 12 residues. Assay used: immunoSEQ multiplex PCR; TCRdb lists only in-frame clones, some missing. The sample contains about 110,000 clones, about four fifths of which appear only once. V and J are TRBV11-3 and TRBJ2-1, with TRBD2 matching 8 bases. The clonotype originates from a woman aged 50 to 60 in good health. Input material: blood. The CDR3 DNA is TGTGCCAGCAGCCTTGAGCGGGAGGAGCAGTTCTTC. This encodes CASSLEREEQFF. Together with reference TRBV11-3 and TRBJ2-1, the CDR3 gives the full variable domain: EAGVVQSPRYKIIEKKQPVAFWCNPISGHNTLYWYLQNLGQGPELLIRYENEEAVDDSQLPKDRFSAERLKGVDSTLKIQPAELGDSAVYLCASSLEREEQFFGPGTRLTVL.